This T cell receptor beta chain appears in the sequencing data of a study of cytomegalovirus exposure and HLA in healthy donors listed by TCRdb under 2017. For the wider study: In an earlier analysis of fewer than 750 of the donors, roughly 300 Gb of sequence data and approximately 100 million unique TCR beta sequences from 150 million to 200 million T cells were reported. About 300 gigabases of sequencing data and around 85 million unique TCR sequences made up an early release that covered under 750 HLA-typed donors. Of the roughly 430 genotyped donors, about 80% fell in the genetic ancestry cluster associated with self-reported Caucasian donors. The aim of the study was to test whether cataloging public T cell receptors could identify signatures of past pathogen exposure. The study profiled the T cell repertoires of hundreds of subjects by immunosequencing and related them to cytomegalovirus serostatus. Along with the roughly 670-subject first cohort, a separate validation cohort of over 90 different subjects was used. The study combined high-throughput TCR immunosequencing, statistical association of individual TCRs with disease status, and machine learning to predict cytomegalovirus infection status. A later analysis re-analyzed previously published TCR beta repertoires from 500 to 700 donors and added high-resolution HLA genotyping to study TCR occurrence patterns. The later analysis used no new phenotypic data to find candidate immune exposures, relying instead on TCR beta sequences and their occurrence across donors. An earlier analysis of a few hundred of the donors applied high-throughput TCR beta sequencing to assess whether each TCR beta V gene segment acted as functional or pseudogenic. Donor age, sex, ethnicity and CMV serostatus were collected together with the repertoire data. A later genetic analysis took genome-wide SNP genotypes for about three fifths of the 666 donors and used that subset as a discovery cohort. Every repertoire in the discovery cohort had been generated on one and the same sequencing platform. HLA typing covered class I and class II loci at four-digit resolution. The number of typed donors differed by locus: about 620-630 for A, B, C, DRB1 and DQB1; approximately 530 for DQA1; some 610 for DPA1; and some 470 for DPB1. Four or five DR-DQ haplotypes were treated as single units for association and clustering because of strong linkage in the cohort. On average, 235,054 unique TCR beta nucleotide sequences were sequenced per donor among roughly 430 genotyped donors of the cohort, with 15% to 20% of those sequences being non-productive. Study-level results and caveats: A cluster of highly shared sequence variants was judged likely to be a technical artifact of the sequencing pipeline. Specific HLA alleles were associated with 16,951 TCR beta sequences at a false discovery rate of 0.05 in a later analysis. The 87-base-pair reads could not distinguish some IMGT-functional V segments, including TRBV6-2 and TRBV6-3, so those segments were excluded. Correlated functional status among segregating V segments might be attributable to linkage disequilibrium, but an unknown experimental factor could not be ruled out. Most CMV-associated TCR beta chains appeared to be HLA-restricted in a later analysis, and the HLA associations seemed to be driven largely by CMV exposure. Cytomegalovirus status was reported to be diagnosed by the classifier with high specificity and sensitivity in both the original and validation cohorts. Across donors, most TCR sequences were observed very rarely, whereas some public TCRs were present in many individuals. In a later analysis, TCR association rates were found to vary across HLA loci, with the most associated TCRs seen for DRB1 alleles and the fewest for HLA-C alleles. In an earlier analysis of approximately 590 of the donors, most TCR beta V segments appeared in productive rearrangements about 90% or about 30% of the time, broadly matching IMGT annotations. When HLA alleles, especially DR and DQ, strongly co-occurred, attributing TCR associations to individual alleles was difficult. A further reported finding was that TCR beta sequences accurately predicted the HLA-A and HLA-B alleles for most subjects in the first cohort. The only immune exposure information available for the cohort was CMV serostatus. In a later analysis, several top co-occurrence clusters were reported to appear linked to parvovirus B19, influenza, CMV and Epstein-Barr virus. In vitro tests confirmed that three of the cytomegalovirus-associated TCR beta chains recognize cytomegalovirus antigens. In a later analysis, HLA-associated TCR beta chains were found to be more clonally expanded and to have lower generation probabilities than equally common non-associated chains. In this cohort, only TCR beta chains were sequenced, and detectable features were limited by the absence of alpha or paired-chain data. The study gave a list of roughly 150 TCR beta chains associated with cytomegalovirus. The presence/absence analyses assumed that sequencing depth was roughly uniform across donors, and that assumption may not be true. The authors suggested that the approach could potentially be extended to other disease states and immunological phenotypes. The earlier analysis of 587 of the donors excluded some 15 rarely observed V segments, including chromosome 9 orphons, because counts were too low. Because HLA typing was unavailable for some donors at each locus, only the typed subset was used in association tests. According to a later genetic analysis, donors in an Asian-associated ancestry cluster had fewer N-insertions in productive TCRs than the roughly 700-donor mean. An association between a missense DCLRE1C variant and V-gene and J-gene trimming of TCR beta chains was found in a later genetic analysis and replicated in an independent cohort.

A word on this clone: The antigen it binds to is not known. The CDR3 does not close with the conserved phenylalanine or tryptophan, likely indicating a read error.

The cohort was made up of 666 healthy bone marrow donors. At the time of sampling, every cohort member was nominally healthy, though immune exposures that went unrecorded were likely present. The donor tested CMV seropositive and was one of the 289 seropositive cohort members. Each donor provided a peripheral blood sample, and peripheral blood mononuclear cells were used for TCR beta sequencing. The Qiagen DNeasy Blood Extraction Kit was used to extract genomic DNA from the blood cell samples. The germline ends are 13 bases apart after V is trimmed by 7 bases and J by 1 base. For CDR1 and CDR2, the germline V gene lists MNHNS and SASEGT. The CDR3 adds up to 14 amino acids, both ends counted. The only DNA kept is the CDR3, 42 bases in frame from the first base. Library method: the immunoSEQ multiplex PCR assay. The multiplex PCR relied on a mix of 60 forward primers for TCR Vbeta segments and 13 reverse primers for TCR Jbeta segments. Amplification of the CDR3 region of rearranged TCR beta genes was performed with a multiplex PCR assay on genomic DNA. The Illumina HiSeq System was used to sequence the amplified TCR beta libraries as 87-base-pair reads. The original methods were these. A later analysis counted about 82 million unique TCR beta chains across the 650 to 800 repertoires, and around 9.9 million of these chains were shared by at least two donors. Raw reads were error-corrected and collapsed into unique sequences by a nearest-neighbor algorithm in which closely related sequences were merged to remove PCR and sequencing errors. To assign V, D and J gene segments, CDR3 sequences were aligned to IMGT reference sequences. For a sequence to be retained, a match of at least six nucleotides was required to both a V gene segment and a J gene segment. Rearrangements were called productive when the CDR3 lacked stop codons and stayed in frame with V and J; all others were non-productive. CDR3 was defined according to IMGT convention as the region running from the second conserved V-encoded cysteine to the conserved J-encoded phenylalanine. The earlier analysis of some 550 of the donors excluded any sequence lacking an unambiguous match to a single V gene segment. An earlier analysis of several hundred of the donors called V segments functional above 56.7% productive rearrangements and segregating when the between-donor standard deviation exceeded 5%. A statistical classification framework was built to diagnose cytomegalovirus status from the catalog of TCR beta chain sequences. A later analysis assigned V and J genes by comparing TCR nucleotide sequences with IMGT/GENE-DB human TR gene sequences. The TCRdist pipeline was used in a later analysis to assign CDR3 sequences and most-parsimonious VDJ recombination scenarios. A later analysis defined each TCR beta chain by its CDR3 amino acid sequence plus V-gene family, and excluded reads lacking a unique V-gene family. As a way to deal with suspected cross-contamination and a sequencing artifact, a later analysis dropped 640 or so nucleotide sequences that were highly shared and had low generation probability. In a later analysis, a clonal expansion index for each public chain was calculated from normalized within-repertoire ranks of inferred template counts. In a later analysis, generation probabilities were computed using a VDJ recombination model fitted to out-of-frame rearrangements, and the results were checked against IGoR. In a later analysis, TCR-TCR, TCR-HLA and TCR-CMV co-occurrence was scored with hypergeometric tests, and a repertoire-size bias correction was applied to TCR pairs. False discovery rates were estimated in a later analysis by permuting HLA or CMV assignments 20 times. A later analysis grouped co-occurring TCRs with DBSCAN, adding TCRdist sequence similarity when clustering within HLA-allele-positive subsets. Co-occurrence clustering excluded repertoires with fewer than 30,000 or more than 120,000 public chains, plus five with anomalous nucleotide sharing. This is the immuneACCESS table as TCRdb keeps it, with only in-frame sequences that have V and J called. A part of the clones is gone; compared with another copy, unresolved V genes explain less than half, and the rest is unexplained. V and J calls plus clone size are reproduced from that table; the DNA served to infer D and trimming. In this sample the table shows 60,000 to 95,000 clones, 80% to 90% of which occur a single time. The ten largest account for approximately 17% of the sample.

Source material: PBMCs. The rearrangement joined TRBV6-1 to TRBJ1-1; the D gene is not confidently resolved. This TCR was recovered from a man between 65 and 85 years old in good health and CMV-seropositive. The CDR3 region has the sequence CASIMMWENTEAFL. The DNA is TGTGCCAGCATCATGATGTGGGAGAACACTGAAGCTTTCCTT.